These T cell receptor beta chains were read from a single sample in a study of CD8 T cells in Susac syndrome. From the immunoSEQ multiplex PCR reads, TCRdb called clonotypes with MiXCR, one entry per CDR3 protein. The data show 150,000 to 200,000 distinct CDR3 sequences, around 94% seen once. The specimen sequenced was CD4+ T cells from PBMCs. The receptors originated from a human donor with Susac syndrome. Both conserved end residues are trimmed from each CDR3.

>TRBV6-2/TRBV6-3
ASSLPGLAGAYEQY
>TRBV20-1
SARGTGDNSPLH
>TRBV14
ASNNMGELF
>TRBV15
ATSRGGSGNGELF
>TRBV20-1
SADRGETQY
>TRBV20-1
SAPTAPIAGTANQETQY
>TRBV9
ASSSRGGTGANVLT
>TRBV29-1
SVGRIQETQY
>TRBV7-9
ASSNTRGAQETQY
>TRBV20-1
SPRGAGETQY
>TRBV14
ASSQGGTNTGELF
>TRBV20-1
SARPDRGSPLH
>TRBV2
ASKPDIYPDTQY
>TRBV29-1
SVGENTIY
>TRBV6-1
ASSVLNYGYT
>TRBV4-2
ASSRDSGGKNEQY
>TRBV7-9
ASSPFFGPRGGYT
>TRBV7-7
ASSLQGADQETQY
>TRBV7-2
ASSPDRGRYGYT
>TRBV2
ASSIKEVNQPQH
>TRBV10-3
ALGAGAADTQY
>TRBV20-1
SVVTETNYGYT